The 25 T cell receptor beta chains presented below share a single source sample, sequenced in a study of CD8 T cells in ankylosing spondylitis. One entry per CDR3 protein results from TCRdb running MiXCR on the 5' RACE reads. The table lists more than 300,000 distinct CDR3 sequences, roughly 10% of them singletons. The sample was blood, either unsorted or a sorted T cell fraction (not recorded which). Receptors originate from a female donor with ankylosing spondylitis or in good health (not recorded which).

This clonotype was observed many times. V gene TRBV5-1 combines with J gene TRBJ2-1, with D perhaps matching TRBD1 or TRBD2 (5 bases each). Germline CDR1 reads SGHRS; CDR2 reads YFSETQ. V lost 1 base and J 7 bases, leaving 12 bases between the germline ends. The CDR3 consists of 14 residues. The DNA of the CDR3 is TGCGCCAGCAGCTTGTCCGGGGCTTGGAATGAGCAGTTCTTC. It encodes CASSLSGAWNEQFF.

This clonotype was seen a handful of times. The chain recombines TRBV6-6 with TRBJ2-1, with D unresolved. The CDR3 consists of 12 residues. V gave up 2 bases and J gave up 2 bases, with 1 base separating them. The germline gives CDR1 MNHNY, CDR2 SVGAGI (reference sequence). CDR3 in DNA: TGTGCCAGCAGTTACCCCTACAATGAGCAGTTCTTC. This translates into CASSYPYNEQFF.

This clonotype was found many times. The V gene is TRBV20-1, the J gene TRBJ2-5; TRBD2 matches 10 bases. V dropped 3 bases and J dropped 5; count of bases not matched to a gene: 9. Looked up from germline, CDR1 is DFQATT and CDR2 is SNEGSKA (reference sequence). The CDR3 loop spans 15 amino acids. CDR3 residues: CSASPLAGELETQYF. In DNA, the CDR3 is TGCAGTGCTAGTCCCCTAGCGGGAGAATTGGAGACCCAGTACTTC.

The rearrangement joins TRBV4-3 to TRBJ1-1, with D possibly being TRBD1 (5 bases). CDR1 and CDR2 from the germline V gene are LGHNA and YSLEER. V was pared by 1 base and J by 0 bases, with 12 bases between. The CDR3 extends over 16 amino acids. The CDR3 coding sequence is TGCGCCAGCAGCCAAGGGGTCGGCAGGGTGAACACTGAAGCTTTCTTT. Its translation: CASSQGVGRVNTEAFF.

With respect to this clonotype: This sequence may be a read error, since a much larger clone differs from it by one base. The rearrangement joins TRBV20-1 to TRBJ1-1; D not resolved. Germline assignment: CDR1 DFQATT and CDR2 SNEGSKA (reference sequence). The length of the CDR3 is 12 residues. V lost 7 bases to trimming and J lost 6 bases, with 15 bases between them. CDR3 coding DNA: TGCAGTGAGCGGGTTGGAAACCCTGAAGCTTTCTTT. It yields the protein CSERVGNPEAFF.

Ten or more counts support this clonotype. This sequence joins TRBV9 and TRBJ2-2; TRBD1 is a possible D gene (6 bases). The CDR3 has 14 residues. Germline V gene lookup returns CDR1 SGDLS and CDR2 YYNGEE. The V gene lost 0 bases and the J gene lost 7 bases, with 10 bases spanning the gap. The CDR3, as DNA: TGTGCCAGCAGCGTAGCTGGGACAAACGGGGAGCTGTTTTTT. This translates into CASSVAGTNGELFF.

In this sample, this clonotype turned up a few times. V and J are TRBV19 and TRBJ1-5; TRBD1 is a possible D gene (6 bases). Germline-derived CDR1 and CDR2 are LNHDA and SQIVND (reference sequence). The CDR3 length is 15 residues. V lost 7 bases to trimming and J lost 0 bases, with 13 bases between them. CDR3 sequence: CASTGGGGSNQPQHF. The CDR3 nucleotides read TGTGCCAGTACTGGGGGGGGCGGTAGCAATCAGCCCCAGCATTTT.

The chain combines TRBV5-1 with TRBJ2-1; 11 bases agree with TRBD2. The CDR3 loop spans 17 amino acids. The germline CDR1 and CDR2 sequences are SGHRS and YFSETQ. V was pared by 3 bases and J by 4 bases, with 9 bases of the junction left unmatched. The CDR3 bases are TGCGCCAGCAGCTCGCGGCCTAGCGGGGGGACTTACAATGAGCAGTTCTTC. It encodes CASSSRPSGGTYNEQFF.

This clonotype showed up many times. This rearrangement joins TRBV7-2 to TRBJ1-5; possible D gene TRBD1, 6 bases. V was clipped by 5 bases and J by 0 bases, with 17 bases between them. The CDR3 consists of 17 residues. CDR1 is SGHTA and CDR2 is FQGNSA in the germline V gene. In DNA, the CDR3 is TGTGCCAGCAGCGGGGGCGGGCGGGGCTATAGCAATCAGCCCCAGCATTTT. It encodes CASSGGGRGYSNQPQHF.

The chain joins TRBV10-3 to TRBJ1-5, with D perhaps matching TRBD1 (5 bases). CDR3 size: 13 residues. V lost 5 bases, J lost 4 bases, and 9 bases lay in between. Looked up from germline, CDR1 is ENHRY and CDR2 is SYGVKD. The DNA for the CDR3 is TGTGCCATCAGTTCAGGGAATAATCAGCCCCAGCATTTT. Amino acids: CAISSGNNQPQHF.

This clonotype has ten or more counts. The V and J genes are TRBV20-1 and TRBJ2-5; no reliable D call. The V gene lost 7 bases and the J gene lost 1 base, with 10 bases spanning the gap. Germline CDR1 and CDR2: DFQATT and SNEGSKA (reference sequence). The CDR3 runs 12 residues. CDR3 nucleotides: TGCAGTGGTCGGCGGAGCCAAGAGACCCAGTACTTC. Translated, it gives CSGRRSQETQYF.

Only a few counts were recorded for this clonotype. V and J are TRBV5-1 and TRBJ2-1; D is tentatively TRBD1 or TRBD2 (6 bases each). The CDR3 extends over 17 amino acids. Trimming removed 4 bases at V and 10 bases at J, with 27 bases between. Germline values: CDR1 SGHRS, CDR2 YFSETQ. In nucleotides, the CDR3 is TGCGCCAGCAGCCCTCCTGGGGGCACGGGACTGATGAAGGAGCAGTTCTTC. Amino acid sequence: CASSPPGGTGLMKEQFF.

This clonotype was counted at least ten times. The CDR3 protein is CASLYSGRGETQYF. The CDR3 nucleotides are TGTGCCAGCTTATATAGCGGGAGAGGGGAGACCCAGTACTTC. The chain couples TRBV12-3 or TRBV12-4 to TRBJ2-5; 9 nucleotides agree with TRBD2. V lost 8 bases and J lost 5; bases outside the gene matches: 9. This CDR3 has 14 residues.

This clonotype has only a few counts. This chain connects TRBV19 to TRBJ1-5; perhaps TRBD1 as D (5 bases). The CDR3 sequence is 14 residues long. V lost 3 bases to trimming and J lost 5 bases, with 11 bases between them. CDR1 LNHDA and CDR2 SQIVND come from the germline V gene (reference sequence). CDR3 in amino acids: CASSIGGWDQPQHF. The CDR3 nucleotides read TGTGCCAGTAGTATCGGGGGGTGGGATCAGCCCCAGCATTTT. The whole variable domain, filled in from reference TRBV19 and TRBJ1-5, reads DGGITQSPKYLFRKEGQNVTLSCEQNLNHDAMYWYRQDPGQGLRLIYYSQIVNDFQKGDIAEGYSVSREKKESFPLTVTSAQKNPTAFYLCASSIGGWDQPQHFGDGTRLSIL.

This clonotype was counted between two and nine times. The chain joins TRBV2 to TRBJ2-3; D is undetermined. Germline V gene lookup returns CDR1 SNHLY and CDR2 FYNNEI. There are 13 residues in the CDR3. V lost 5 bases to trimming and J lost 6 bases, with 12 bases between them. In DNA form, the CDR3 reads TGTGCCAGCAGTACTAACAGAGTTGATACGCAGTATTTT. Amino acid sequence: CASSTNRVDTQYF.

In regard to this clonotype: With a much larger clone just one base away, this may be a read error. This chain uses TRBV6-5 with TRBJ1-3; D call uncertain. This CDR3 is built from 16 residues. Trimming removed 1 base from V and 0 bases from J, with 10 bases in between. CDR1 and CDR2 from the germline V gene are MNHEY and SVGAGI. CDR3 loop: CASSYFGMSSGNTIYF. The CDR3 coding sequence is TGTGCCAGCAGTTACTTTGGTATGAGCTCTGGAAACACCATATATTTT.

This clonotype was seen repeatedly, ten times or more. The J gene is TRBJ2-3, the V gene TRBV12-3 or TRBV12-4; D unclear. The CDR3 sequence is 10 residues long. DNA for the CDR3: TGTGCTACACTAAGGGATACGCAGTATTTT. Its protein product is CATLRDTQYF.

The table lists this clonotype with many counts. The rearrangement uses TRBV10-3 and TRBJ2-3; D gene uncertain. Trimming cost V 1 base and J 3 bases, with 11 bases left between them. This CDR3 is 15 amino acids long. Germline values: CDR1 ENHRY, CDR2 SYGVKD. Written as DNA, the CDR3 is TGTGCCATCAGTGAGTTGGGTTTGCGGACAGATACGCAGTATTTT. Amino acids: CAISELGLRTDTQYF.

The V call is TRBV25-1, the J call TRBJ2-5, with 8 bases fitting TRBD1. The germline V gene has CDR1 MGHDK and CDR2 SYGVNS. This CDR3 contains 14 residues. V shed 6 bases and J 5 bases; nucleotides not matched to a gene: 8. CDR3 sequence reads: CASSPGQGWETQYF. The CDR3 bases are TGTGCCAGCAGCCCCGGACAGGGTTGGGAGACCCAGTACTTC. Full variable domain (missing parts from reference TRBV25-1 and TRBJ2-5): EADIYQTPRYLVIGTGKKITLECSQTMGHDKMYWYQQDPGMELHLIHYSYGVNSTEKGDLSSESTVSRIRTEHFPLTLESARPSHTSQYLCASSPGQGWETQYFGPGTRLLVL.

This sequence joins TRBV24-1 and TRBJ2-7, with D possibly being TRBD1 (5 bases). This CDR3 is 16 amino acids long. The germline V gene has CDR1 KGHDR and CDR2 SFDVKD. V was shortened by 3 bases and J by 6 bases, with 20 bases between the two germline ends. CDR3 sequence (DNA): TGTGCCACCAGTGATCCTCGGAGCGTAGGGGATCCCGAGCAGTACTTC. This translates into CATSDPRSVGDPEQYF.

This clonotype was seen many times. V gene TRBV27 combines with J gene TRBJ2-1; no definite D call. Germline assignment: CDR1 MNHEY and CDR2 SMNVEV (reference sequence). This CDR3 comprises 13 residues. V lost 5 bases, J lost 10 bases, and 15 bases lay in between. CDR3: CASSLNTRTEQFF. Written as DNA, the CDR3 is TGTGCCAGCAGTCTCAACACTCGGACGGAGCAGTTCTTC.

This clonotype was recorded a few times. The J gene is TRBJ2-5, the V gene TRBV7-9; possibly TRBD1 or TRBD2 for D (5 bases each). V was trimmed by 2 bases and J by 6 bases, leaving 7 bases between them. There are 12 residues in the CDR3. CDR1 SEHNR and CDR2 FQNEAQ come from the germline V gene (reference sequence). This CDR3 reads CASSLSGQTQYF. In nucleotides, the CDR3 is TGTGCCAGCAGCTTATCGGGGCAGACCCAGTACTTC.

The sample holds many counts of this clonotype. The V call is TRBV20-1, the J call TRBJ1-5; TRBD1 aligns across 10 bases. This CDR3 spans 12 amino acids. The V gene's germline CDR1 is DFQATT and CDR2 SNEGSKA (reference sequence). V trimming: 7 bases; J trimming: 6 bases; junction bases outside the gene matches: 3. CDR3 nucleotides: TGCAGTGGTGGGACAGGGGCTCAGCCCCAGCATTTT. Translating gives CSGGTGAQPQHF.

The chain carries TRBV4-3 and TRBJ2-7, with D perhaps TRBD1 (6 bases). Trimming cost V 1 base and J 5 bases, with 15 bases left between them. Germline V lookup: CDR1 LGHNA, CDR2 YSLEER. The CDR3 length is 15 residues. CDR3 sequence reads: CASSQGDRSRHEQYF. DNA for the CDR3: TGCGCCAGCAGCCAAGGAGACAGGTCTAGGCACGAGCAGTACTTC.

This clonotype was counted at least ten times. V is TRBV5-4 and J is TRBJ2-7, with D unclear. Trimming took 2 bases from V and 0 from J, leaving 3 bases between them. This CDR3 has 12 amino acids. Germline V gene sequence: CDR1 SGHNT, CDR2 YYREEE (reference sequence). CDR3 in DNA: TGTGCCAGCAGCTTTAGCTCCTACGAGCAGTACTTC. The encoded protein is CASSFSSYEQYF.